This TCR beta chain was obtained from a study of T-cell reconstitution after alpha-beta-depleted transplantation in children. Using unique molecular identifiers, the investigators prepared the TCRbeta library. Each CDR3 protein is one row after TCRdb ran MiXCR on the PCR reads. The sample includes fewer than 550,000 distinct CDR3 sequences, over 9.5% of them seen just once. Study conclusions and caveats: Day-60 TCRbeta diversity that was high in some patients was derived from surviving recipient T cells and thymic progenitors.

Trimming shortened V by 4 bases and J by 3 bases, and 14 bases separated the two germline ends. The CDR3 has 14 amino acids. CDR1 is SGHDT, CDR2 YYEEEE, per germline. The table lists this clonotype with many counts. Its target is not known. The source is a child aged 2 to 10 with inherited bone marrow failure, due to receive a stem cell transplant. The rearrangement links TRBV5-6 to TRBJ2-7; TRBD1 is a possible D gene (6 bases). Material: PBMCs, obtained before TCRalphabeta/CD19-depleted stem cell transplant. The CDR3, as DNA: TGTGCCAGCAGCCCCTCCGGGACACACTACGAGCAGTACTTC. Its protein product is CASSPSGTHYEQYF. The full variable domain, in which reference TRBV5-6 and TRBJ2-7 provide the parts outside the CDR3, is DAGVTQSPTHLIKTRGQQVTLRCSPKSGHDTVSWYQQALGQGPQFIFQYYEEEERQRGNFPDRFSGHQFPNYSSELNVNALLLGDSALYLCASSPSGTHYEQYFGPGTRLTVT.